One sample yielded the 14 T cell receptor beta chains listed below, sequenced in a study of T cell responses to AZD1222 COVID-19 vaccine. Profiling relied on immunoSEQ multiplex PCR, and the TCRdb table lists in-frame clones only, not all of them. This sample carries some 130,000 clones, about 93% of them seen once, and the ten largest clones take approximately 6.8%. The material sequenced was peripheral blood, taken 28 days after the second AZD1222 dose. Source of these receptors: an adult who received the AZD1222 COVID-19 vaccine.

V and J are TRBV28 and TRBJ1-2; 9 nucleotides agree with TRBD1. The CDR3 consists of 14 residues. V lost 4 bases, J lost 5 bases, and 5 bases stayed unmatched. Germline V gives CDR1 MDHEN, CDR2 SYDVKM. The CDR3 protein is CASSSGQGSYGYTF. The CDR3 DNA reads TGTGCCAGCAGTTCAGGACAGGGGTCTTATGGCTACACCTTC.

The chain couples TRBV7-8 to TRBJ1-5; D perhaps matches TRBD1 (6 bases). The CDR3 is made up of 16 amino acids. V lost 0 bases and J 3 bases, leaving 12 bases between the germline ends. Germline values: CDR1 SGHVS, CDR2 FQNEAQ. CDR3 bases: TGTGCCAGCAGCTTAGCCCCAGACAGGAACAATCAGCCCCAGCATTTT. It encodes CASSLAPDRNNQPQHF.

This clone was detected only a few times. The V and J genes are TRBV5-1 and TRBJ1-2, with 7 bases lining up with TRBD1. CDR3 size: 13 residues. V trimming: 4 bases; J trimming: 7 bases; junction bases outside the gene matches: 7. CDR1 and CDR2 from the germline V gene are SGHRS and YFSETQ. The CDR3 region is CASSVDREGGYTF. CDR3 bases: TGCGCCAGCAGCGTAGACAGGGAGGGTGGCTACACCTTC.

The V and J genes are TRBV27 and TRBJ1-1; D not resolved. The germline V gene encodes CDR1 MNHEY and CDR2 SMNVEV (reference sequence). This CDR3 spans 15 amino acids. V gave up 0 bases and J gave up 1 base, with 9 bases separating them. The CDR3 loop is CASSLSSWQNTEAFF. The CDR3 DNA follows: TGTGCCAGCAGTTTATCTAGTTGGCAGAACACTGAAGCTTTCTTT.

The chain is built from TRBV5-1 and TRBJ2-5; 12 bases map to TRBD1. The germline CDR1 and CDR2 sequences are SGHRS and YFSETQ. The CDR3 is 16 amino acids. The trim removed 0 bases at V and 3 bases at J, leaving 3 bases unmatched. In nucleotides, the CDR3 is TGCGCCAGCAGCTTGGCGGGACAGGGGGCTGAAGAGACCCAGTACTTC. Translation gives CASSLAGQGAEETQYF.

The chain carries TRBV18 and TRBJ1-2, with unresolved D. Germline V CDR1 and CDR2: KGHSH, LQKENI. Trimming cost V 1 base and J 4 bases, with 13 bases left between them. This CDR3 has 15 residues. CDR3 bases: TGTGCCAGCTCACCACGGACGGATTTGAGCTATGGCTACACCTTC. It yields the protein CASSPRTDLSYGYTF.

The chain uses TRBV9 and TRBJ1-2, with 9 positions matching TRBD1. Germline V CDR1 and CDR2: SGDLS, YYNGEE. The CDR3 length is 14 residues. Germline trimming cut 0 bases from V and 5 bases from J; bases unmatched to any gene: 2. CDR3 in amino acids: CASSVDGTGYGYTF. DNA for the CDR3: TGTGCCAGCAGCGTAGATGGGACAGGGTATGGCTACACCTTC.

J is TRBJ2-7 and V is TRBV11-3; D is unresolved. V was shortened by 4 bases and J by 3 bases, with 7 bases between the two germline ends. The CDR3 contains 12 residues. Germline V CDR1 and CDR2: SGHNT, YENEEA. The CDR3 DNA reads as TGTGCCAGCAGCTCCCGCGGCTACGAGCAGTACTTC. The encoded protein is CASSSRGYEQYF.

V gene TRBV2 combines with J gene TRBJ2-6, with D tentatively TRBD1 or TRBD2 (5 bases each). V was clipped by 0 bases and J by 4 bases, with 7 bases between them. The CDR3 extends over 15 amino acids. The germline V gene encodes CDR1 SNHLY and CDR2 FYNNEI. The CDR3 region is CASSEAGTGANVLTF. CDR3 nucleotide sequence: TGTGCCAGCAGTGAAGCGGGGACCGGGGCCAACGTCCTGACTTTC.

This clone appeared a few times. This chain uses TRBV11-2 with TRBJ2-7; D not certain. V was cut by 5 bases and J by 4 bases, with 15 bases left in between. The CDR3 consists of 14 residues. CDR1 and CDR2 from the germline V gene are SGHAT and FQNNGV. In DNA, the CDR3 is TGTGCCAGCAGCCCCCTGATGGGGAAATACGAGCAGTACTTC. Protein product: CASSPLMGKYEQYF.

The rearrangement joins TRBV4-1 to TRBJ2-7; D call uncertain. V was pared by 4 bases and J by 5 bases, with 15 bases between. Germline V gene data show CDR1 as MGHRA and CDR2 as YSYEKL. The CDR3 consists of 14 residues. The CDR3 loop reads CASSPTHSRNEQYF. The CDR3 nucleotides are TGCGCCAGCAGCCCCACTCACTCCAGGAACGAGCAGTACTTC.

The rearrangement uses TRBV11-3 and TRBJ1-1; 9 bases map to TRBD1. Per germline, CDR1 SGHNT and CDR2 YENEEA. The CDR3 extends over 15 amino acids. Trimming took 6 bases from V and 6 from J; bases not matched to a gene: 11. The CDR3: CASSPPQGAGAEAFF. In DNA form, the CDR3 reads TGTGCCAGCAGTCCACCACAGGGGGCCGGCGCTGAAGCTTTCTTT.

This chain's CDR3 is CASSPGQPEAFF. The CDR3 DNA follows: TGTGCCAGTAGCCCAGGACAGCCTGAAGCTTTCTTT. The V gene is TRBV19, the J gene TRBJ1-1; a weak D match, TRBD1 (6 bases). With 6 bases removed from V and 6 bases from J, the gap between germline ends came to 11 bases. CDR3 length equals 12 residues. CDR1 is LNHDA and CDR2 is SQIVND in the germline V gene (reference sequence). Full variable domain (rest looked up from reference TRBV19 and TRBJ1-1): DGGITQSPKYLFRKEGQNVTLSCEQNLNHDAMYWYRQDPGQGLRLIYYSQIVNDFQKGDIAEGYSVSREKKESFPLTVTSAQKNPTAFYLCASSPGQPEAFFGQGTRLTVV.

V gene TRBV3-1 (or the pseudogene TRBV3-2) combines with J gene TRBJ1-4; D remains unclear. With 4 bases removed from V and 8 bases from J, the gap between germline ends came to 17 bases. The germline CDR1 and CDR2 sequences are LGHDT and YNNKEL (reference sequence). The CDR3 extends over 15 amino acids. CDR3 amino acids: CASSRSGGRNEKLFF. CDR3 DNA: TGTGCCAGCAGCCGATCGGGTGGCAGAAACGAAAAACTGTTTTTT.